These 15 T cell receptor beta chains were sequenced from one sample in a study of blood T cell repertoires in COVID-19. This table comes from immunoSEQ multiplex PCR, and its TCRdb copy is limited to in-frame clones, with some not included. The sample carries roughly 200,000 clones, 70% to 90% recorded once. The sample comprised peripheral blood. The source of these receptors is a man in his 60s with active or convalescent COVID-19.

The rearrangement uses TRBV15 and TRBJ2-6; 7 bases are a match to TRBD2. V shed 7 bases and J 4 bases; nucleotides not matched to a gene: 4. CDR1 and CDR2 (germline): LNHNV, YYDKDF (reference sequence). This CDR3 spans 14 amino acids. CDR3 sequence: CATTGDYGANVLTF. The DNA of the CDR3 is TGTGCCACCACGGGGGACTACGGGGCCAACGTCCTGACTTTC.

This clone was detected once. The chain links TRBV15 to TRBJ1-2; 7 positions match TRBD1. V dropped 0 bases and J dropped 4; count of bases not matched to a gene: 5. The CDR3 has 15 amino acids. Germline V gene lookup returns CDR1 LNHNV and CDR2 YYDKDF (reference sequence). CDR3 sequence reads: CATSREGGAVYGYTF. The CDR3 DNA reads as TGTGCCACCAGCAGAGAAGGGGGCGCGGTCTATGGCTACACCTTC.

V is TRBV13 and J is TRBJ2-3, with 8 bases that match TRBD1. V was pared by 6 bases and J by 2 bases, with 10 bases of the junction left unmatched. Germline V gene data show CDR1 as PRHDT and CDR2 as FYEKMQ (reference sequence). The length of the CDR3 is 16 residues. The CDR3 nucleotides are TGTGCCAGCAGTTCCGGCAGGGGGCTTTACACAGATACGCAGTATTTT. Amino acids: CASSSGRGLYTDTQYF.

The chain couples TRBV7-3 to TRBJ2-3; 9 nucleotides match TRBD2. Per germline, CDR1 SGHTA and CDR2 FQGTGA. The CDR3 is 16 residues long. After removal of 1 base from V and 2 bases from J, the junction contained 4 bases not matched to a gene. The CDR3 nucleotides are TGTGCCAGCAGCTTAATAGGCGGGGGGGACACAGATACGCAGTATTTT. Residues: CASSLIGGGDTDTQYF. Together with reference TRBV7-3 and TRBJ2-3, the CDR3 gives the full variable domain: GAGVSQTPSNKVTEKGKYVELRCDPISGHTALYWYRQSLGQGPEFLIYFQGTGAADDSGLPNDRFFAVRPEGSVSTLKIQRTERGDSAVYLCASSLIGGGDTDTQYFGPGTRLTVL.

This clone occurred once. The rearrangement joins TRBV2 to TRBJ1-6; D gene uncertain. V was trimmed by 6 bases and J by 1 base, leaving 7 bases between them. Germline CDR1 is SNHLY and CDR2 is FYNNEI. This CDR3 spans 14 amino acids. CDR3 sequence (DNA): TGTGCCAGCAGATTAGAATCCTATAATTCACCCCTCCACTTT. It encodes CASRLESYNSPLHF.

This sequence joins TRBV7-2 and TRBJ2-7; D perhaps matches TRBD1 (6 bases). Trimming stripped 1 base from V and 3 bases from J, with 13 bases between. Germline-derived CDR1 and CDR2 are SGHTA and FQGNSA. The length of the CDR3 is 15 residues. CDR3 coding DNA: TGTGCCAGCAGCTTAGATGACAGGCCCCACTACGAGCAGTACTTC. It yields the protein CASSLDDRPHYEQYF.

The chain recombines TRBV19 with TRBJ1-2, with D tentatively TRBD1 (6 bases). V lost 5 bases, J lost 7 bases, and 17 bases lay in between. This CDR3 region has 14 residues. In germline, CDR1 is LNHDA, CDR2 SQIVND (reference sequence). The CDR3 DNA follows: TGTGCCAGTAGTCTACAGGGTTCTTTCTCTGGCTACACCTTC. This sequence encodes CASSLQGSFSGYTF.

The chain employs TRBV6-5 and TRBJ2-4; possibly TRBD2 for D (6 bases). The V gene lost 1 base and the J gene lost 3 bases, with 10 bases spanning the gap. The CDR3 is 15 amino acids. The germline CDR1 and CDR2 sequences are MNHEY and SVGAGI. CDR3 sequence reads: CASSYFQGGKNIQYF. Here the CDR3 DNA reads TGTGCCAGCAGTTACTTCCAGGGAGGCAAAAACATTCAGTACTTC.

CDR3 DNA sequence: TGTGCCAGTAGGACCAAGGGGGAAGCGGACGAGCAGTACTTC. It translates to CASRTKGEADEQYF. The chain employs TRBV19 and TRBJ2-7; D perhaps matches TRBD1 (6 bases). Germline V gene data show CDR1 as LNHDA and CDR2 as SQIVND (reference sequence). V shed 6 bases and J shed 5 bases, with 17 bases lying between them. CDR3 length: 14 amino acids.

This clone was seen just once. The J gene is TRBJ1-1, the V gene TRBV11-2; 8 bases line up with TRBD1. Looked up from germline, CDR1 is SGHAT and CDR2 is FQNNGV. V lost 4 bases to trimming and J lost 6 bases; unmatched junction nucleotides: 10. The CDR3 consists of 15 residues. The CDR3 loop reads CASSSRTGFVPEAFF. The DNA of the CDR3 is TGTGCCAGCAGCTCACGGACAGGGTTTGTACCTGAAGCTTTCTTT.

V gene TRBV19 combines with J gene TRBJ2-5, with a weak D call TRBD1 (5 bases). Looked up from germline, CDR1 is LNHDA and CDR2 is SQIVND (reference sequence). The CDR3 is 14 amino acids. V was cut by 7 bases and J by 2 bases, with 14 bases left in between. The CDR3 region has the DNA TGTGCCAGTACCCCGCAGGGTTTACAAGAGACCCAGTACTTC. As protein: CASTPQGLQETQYF.

The rearrangement links TRBV5-1 to TRBJ2-3, with 11 bases aligning to TRBD2. V shed 4 bases, J shed 0 bases, and the junction held 10 bases outside the gene matches. CDR1 is SGHRS, CDR2 YFSETQ, per germline. This CDR3 is 18 amino acids long. The chain's CDR3 is CASSPGLAGGLSTDTQYF. The CDR3 DNA reads as TGCGCCAGCAGCCCCGGGTTAGCGGGGGGGCTTAGCACAGATACGCAGTATTTT.

The chain employs TRBV3-1 (or the pseudogene TRBV3-2) and TRBJ1-6; D is possibly TRBD1 (6 bases). The CDR3 contains 16 residues. The V gene's germline CDR1 is LGHDT and CDR2 YNNKEL (reference sequence). V lost 5 bases to trimming and J lost 9 bases, with 20 bases between them. CDR3: CASSRTVGGGGSPLHF. The CDR3, as DNA: TGTGCCAGCAGCAGAACAGTCGGGGGCGGGGGTTCACCCCTCCACTTT.

The chain is built from TRBV5-1 and TRBJ2-3, with 10 bases identical to TRBD2. The CDR3 contains 15 residues. Germline CDR1 SGHRS, CDR2 YFSETQ. The junction had 3 bases not matched to a gene; V was cut back by 5 bases and J by 0 bases. Here the CDR3 reads CASRYSGGSTDTQYF. In DNA form, the CDR3 reads TGCGCCAGCAGATATAGCGGGGGGAGCACAGATACGCAGTATTTT.

As regards this clone: The sample carries other DNA sequences with the same CDR3. The chain is built from TRBV9 and TRBJ2-1, with D possibly matching TRBD2 (5 bases). Trimming left V 4 bases short and J 0 bases short, with 17 bases between. The germline V gene encodes CDR1 SGDLS and CDR2 YYNGEE. This CDR3 has 17 amino acids. This CDR3 is CASSLLPSGSSYNEQFF. As DNA, the CDR3 is TGTGCCAGCAGCCTCCTACCCAGTGGGAGCTCCTACAATGAGCAGTTCTTC.